Included here is one T cell receptor beta chain sequence, with context. These data are taken from a study of CD4 and CD8 cells across lung adenocarcinoma regions. TCRdb reprocessed the PCR reads with MiXCR, giving one entry per CDR3 protein. The sample yields roughly 25,000 distinct CDR3 sequences, 45% to 60% seen once. Sequenced sample: CD4+ T cells from the center of a lung tumor. The receptor comes from a male donor with lung adenocarcinoma. The CD4 and CD8 labels of this study may be unreliable.

The CDR3 here is CASSPGRGASGKETQYF. CDR3 bases: TGTGCCAGCAGTCCGGGCCGAGGGGCTTCTGGCAAAGAGACGCAGTATTTT. This chain joins TRBV27 and TRBJ2-3; D could derive from TRBD1 or TRBD2 (5 bases each). Deletions cut 5 bases from V and 9 bases from J, with 27 bases between. Looked up from germline, CDR1 is MNHEY and CDR2 is SMNVEV (reference sequence). This CDR3 contains 17 residues.